These 17 T cell receptor beta chains came from one sample sequenced in a study of blood T cell repertoires in COVID-19. Repertoires were generated with immunoSEQ multiplex PCR, while TCRdb's copy carries only in-frame clones and drops some. The sample yields about 270,000 clones, more than 75% seen once. The source material was PBMCs or T cells enriched from blood (not recorded which). Every receptor here comes from a woman aged 60-70 years in a cohort exposed to, infected with or recovered from COVID-19 (not recorded which).

The rearrangement links TRBV6-4 to TRBJ2-6, with D tentatively TRBD1 (6 bases). The germline V and J ends were trimmed by 2 bases and 1 base, with 6 bases remaining between them. Germline assignment: CDR1 MRHNA and CDR2 SNTAGT. CDR3 size: 15 residues. CDR3 in amino acids: CASSDTGSGANVLTF. The CDR3 region has the DNA TGTGCCAGCAGTGACACAGGGTCTGGGGCCAACGTCCTGACTTTC.

V gene TRBV7-2 combines with J gene TRBJ2-7; TRBD2 aligns across 11 bases. Germline V CDR1 and CDR2: SGHTA, FQGNSA. The CDR3 spans 14 residues. V was pared by 1 base and J by 4 bases, with 0 bases of the junction left unmatched. CDR3 region: CASSLGLAGYEQYF. The CDR3 bases are TGTGCCAGCAGCTTAGGACTAGCGGGATACGAGCAGTACTTC.

The rearrangement links TRBV7-3 to TRBJ2-5; tentative D call: TRBD2 (5 bases). CDR3 length equals 14 residues. Germline CDR1 reads SGHTA; CDR2 reads FQGTGA. V shed 5 bases and J shed 5 bases, with 15 bases lying between them. CDR3 coding DNA: TGTGCCAGCAGCCCGCTTGGAGGCGACGAGACCCAGTACTTC. Protein: CASSPLGGDETQYF.

This clone was observed once. J is TRBJ1-2 and V is TRBV28; D is perhaps TRBD1 (6 bases). The CDR3 spans 15 residues. Trimming took off 1 base at V and 8 bases at J, with 17 bases between the two ends. Looked up from germline, CDR1 is MDHEN and CDR2 is SYDVKM. CDR3 sequence: CASSLLGGGPEGYTF. Here the CDR3 DNA reads TGTGCCAGCAGTTTATTAGGGGGGGGCCCGGAGGGCTACACCTTC.

The chain combines TRBV10-3 with TRBJ1-5, with 10 bases fitting TRBD1. The CDR3 extends over 17 amino acids. Germline V gene sequence: CDR1 ENHRY, CDR2 SYGVKD. Trimming removed 2 bases from V and 3 bases from J; junction bases left unmatched: 7. CDR3 sequence (DNA): TGTGCCATCAGTGAGAAAGCGGGACAGGGGAACAATCAGCCCCAGCATTTT. Translating gives CAISEKAGQGNNQPQHF.

The chain's CDR3 is CASSQDPGLAGGRDKNIQYF. In nucleotides, the CDR3 is TGTGCCAGCAGCCAAGACCCGGGACTAGCGGGAGGGCGGGACAAAAACATTCAGTACTTC. The rearrangement joins TRBV4-2 to TRBJ2-4; 16 bases match TRBD2. Germline CDR1 reads LGHNA; CDR2 reads YNFKEQ. V lost 0 bases and J lost 3; bases outside the gene matches: 8. The CDR3 spans 20 residues.

This chain uses TRBV18 with TRBJ1-2; D is unclear. Between the trimmed V and J ends, which lost 4 bases and 8 bases, there was a span of 17 bases. CDR1 and CDR2 from the germline V gene are KGHSH and LQKENI. This CDR3 spans 14 amino acids. The CDR3 loop reads CASSRLDSSSGYTF. CDR3 bases: TGTGCCAGCTCACGCCTGGACTCCAGTTCCGGCTACACCTTC.

This chain uses TRBV24-1 with TRBJ2-1; a possible D gene is TRBD2 (7 bases). Germline V CDR1 and CDR2: KGHDR, SFDVKD. Trimming left V 5 bases short and J 5 bases short, with 15 bases between. This CDR3 spans 15 amino acids. The CDR3 nucleotides read TGTGCCACCAGTGTTGGGGGGGGCGCGAACAATGAGCAGTTCTTC. Translating gives CATSVGGGANNEQFF.

The DNA of the CDR3 is TGTGCCAGCAGCCCGACGGGGGGGGCGAACTCCTACAATGAGCAGTTCTTC. This translates into CASSPTGGANSYNEQFF. This chain links TRBV3-1 (or the pseudogene TRBV3-2) with TRBJ2-1; 8 bases agree with TRBD2. V gave up 4 bases and J gave up 0 bases; unmatched junction bases: 8. The CDR3 extends over 17 amino acids. Per the germline V gene, CDR1 is LGHDT and CDR2 is YNNKEL (reference sequence).

The chain has TRBV30 and TRBJ1-1; TRBD1 matches 11 bases. With V trimmed by 3 bases and J by 5 bases, 5 bases remained unmatched. CDR3 length: 14 amino acids. CDR1 and CDR2 from the germline V gene are GTSNPN and SVGIG (reference sequence). Here the CDR3 DNA reads TGTGCCTGGAGGCGGGACAGGGGGGCGACTGAAGCTTTCTTT. Amino acids: CAWRRDRGATEAFF.

The chain is built from TRBV7-9 and TRBJ2-5; maybe TRBD1 (5 bases). Between the trimmed V and J ends, which lost 3 bases and 2 bases, there was a span of 10 bases. The CDR3 spans 14 residues. Germline V CDR1 and CDR2: SEHNR, FQNEAQ (reference sequence). CDR3 bases: TGTGCCAGCAGCTTCCCGACAGATCAAGAGACCCAGTACTTC. This sequence encodes CASSFPTDQETQYF.

The rearrangement uses TRBV19 and TRBJ2-3; weak D call: TRBD1 (6 bases). The germline V and J ends were trimmed by 6 bases and 3 bases, with 16 bases remaining between them. The V gene's germline CDR1 is LNHDA and CDR2 SQIVND (reference sequence). The CDR3 extends over 15 amino acids. This CDR3 reads CASSHRDTGTDTQYF. The CDR3 DNA reads as TGTGCCAGTAGCCACCGGGACACAGGAACAGATACGCAGTATTTT.

This chain links TRBV19 with TRBJ2-3; 8 nucleotides align to TRBD2. J lost 4 bases, V lost 3 bases, and 6 bases had no gene match. The germline CDR1 and CDR2 sequences are LNHDA and SQIVND (reference sequence). The CDR3 consists of 15 residues. CDR3 in DNA: TGTGCCAGTAGTATCGGGGGGGTGCACTCAGATACGCAGTATTTT. It is translated as CASSIGGVHSDTQYF. Combining the CDR3 with reference TRBV19 and TRBJ2-3 gives the whole variable domain DGGITQSPKYLFRKEGQNVTLSCEQNLNHDAMYWYRQDPGQGLRLIYYSQIVNDFQKGDIAEGYSVSREKKESFPLTVTSAQKNPTAFYLCASSIGGVHSDTQYFGPGTRLTVL.

The chain uses TRBV10-1 and TRBJ1-5; 11 positions match TRBD1. The CDR3 runs to 18 residues. Germline CDR1 reads WNHNN; CDR2 reads SYGVQD (reference sequence). The ends lost 5 bases at V and 6 bases at J; junction bases unmatched: 15. CDR3 nucleotide sequence: TGCGCCAGCAGTAGATACCAAGGGGGACAGGGGGGATGTCAGCCCCAGCATTTT. Its protein product is CASSRYQGGQGGCQPQHF.

This clone appeared once. The chain couples TRBV19 to TRBJ2-1, with 12 bases identical to TRBD1. V lost 5 bases, J lost 10 bases, and 9 bases stayed unmatched. From germline, CDR1 is LNHDA and CDR2 SQIVND (reference sequence). This CDR3 has 15 amino acids. CDR3 amino acids: CASSLGGTGGWEQFF. In nucleotides, the CDR3 is TGTGCCAGTAGTCTTGGAGGGACAGGGGGCTGGGAGCAGTTCTTC.

V usage is TRBV2 and J usage is TRBJ1-4; possible D gene TRBD1, 5 bases. CDR1 is SNHLY and CDR2 is FYNNEI in the germline V gene. This CDR3 is built from 15 residues. Trimming removed 6 bases at V and 1 base at J, with 12 bases between. This CDR3 reads CASRANRLTNEKLFF. The CDR3 DNA is TGTGCCAGCAGGGCAAACAGGTTAACTAATGAAAAACTGTTTTTT.

The chain carries TRBV5-5 and TRBJ2-7; 13 nucleotides agree with TRBD2. The V segment lost 2 bases and the J segment 5 bases; nucleotides outside the gene matches: 19. The length of the CDR3 is 20 residues. CDR1 and CDR2 (germline): SGHKS, YYEKEE (reference sequence). The CDR3 region has the DNA TGTGCCAGCAGCTTTCAGGGGGGACTAGCGGGATACATCGAGCACGACGAGCAGTACTTC. The encoded protein is CASSFQGGLAGYIEHDEQYF.